The entry that follows covers one T cell receptor beta chain sequence. As yet, its antigen is unknown. This record belongs to a study of T cell responses to AZD1222 COVID-19 vaccine. Study findings and constraints: The span of vaccine-associated CD4 TCRs extended across spike, with dominance at 160-218 and 743-854. Elevations in Spike-specific TCR breadth and depth followed administration of two AZD1222 doses. Baseline testing showed seropositivity in only six AZD1222 recipients. Most donors were white British, females outnumbered males, and clonal diversity was possibly underestimated.

The CDR3 is 16 amino acids. V was clipped by 6 bases and J by 2 bases; unmatched bases: 11. CDR1 and CDR2 from the germline V gene are SGHAT and FQDESV (reference sequence). Method: immunoSEQ multiplex PCR; TCRdb's copy keeps in-frame clones and lacks some. The table has 150,000 to 200,000 clones, roughly 90% seen once. Material: peripheral blood, obtained on day 0 of AZD1222 vaccination. The chain is built from TRBV11-1 and TRBJ2-5, with 8 nucleotides matching TRBD2. The source is an adult in good health. The chain's CDR3 is CASSSFPGLGQETQYF. CDR3 DNA sequence: TGTGCCAGCAGTTCATTTCCGGGACTAGGGCAAGAGACCCAGTACTTC. The variable domain in full, with the rest retrieved from reference TRBV11-1 and TRBJ2-5, is EAEVAQSPRYKITEKSQAVAFWCDPISGHATLYWYRQILGQGPELLVQFQDESVVDDSQLPKDRFSAERLKGVDSTLKIQPAELGDSAMYLCASSSFPGLGQETQYFGPGTRLLVL.